What follows are 3 T cell receptor beta chains derived from one specimen sequenced in a study of blood T cell repertoires in COVID-19. Assay: immunoSEQ multiplex PCR; the TCRdb copy retains only in-frame clones and omits some. This sample has 270,000 or so clones, with 80% to 85% found just once. The sample taken for sequencing was peripheral blood. These receptors came from a woman in her fifties or sixties with active or convalescent COVID-19.

The chain couples TRBV21-1 to TRBJ2-7; the D call TRBD1 from the table was never checked on the DNA. TRBV21-1 is a recognized pseudogene. The CDR3 has 16 amino acids. The CDR3 is CASSKGTGKRGYEQYF. CDR3 DNA: TGTGCCAGCAGCAAGGGAACAGGGAAAAGGGGTTACGAGCAGTACTTC.

This clone turned up a few times. The V call is TRBV2, the J call TRBJ2-1; perhaps TRBD2 as D (7 bases). The CDR3 length is 15 residues. Germline CDR1 SNHLY, CDR2 FYNNEI. V lost 4 bases, J lost 6 bases, and 16 bases lay in between. The CDR3 nucleotides are TGTGCCAGCAGTGTTGGTGGGGGGGCCCTCAATGAGCAGTTCTTC. This sequence encodes CASSVGGGALNEQFF.

The chain couples TRBV24-1 to TRBJ1-5, with D unclear. There are 14 residues in the CDR3. Trimming removed 5 bases from V and 0 bases from J, with 7 bases in between. CDR1 and CDR2 (germline): KGHDR, SFDVKD. The CDR3 DNA reads TGTGCCACCAGTGGCCCAGGTAGCAATCAGCCCCAGCATTTT. Amino acid sequence: CATSGPGSNQPQHF.